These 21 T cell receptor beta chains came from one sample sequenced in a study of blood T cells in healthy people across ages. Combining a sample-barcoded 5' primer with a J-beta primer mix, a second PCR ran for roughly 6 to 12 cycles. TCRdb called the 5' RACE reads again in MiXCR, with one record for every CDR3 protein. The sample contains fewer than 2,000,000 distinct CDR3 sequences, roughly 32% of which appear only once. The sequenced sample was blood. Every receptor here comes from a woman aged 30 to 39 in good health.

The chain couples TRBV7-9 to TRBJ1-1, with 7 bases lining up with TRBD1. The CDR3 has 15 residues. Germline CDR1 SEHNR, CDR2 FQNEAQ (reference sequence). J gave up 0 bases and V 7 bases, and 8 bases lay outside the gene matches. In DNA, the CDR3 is TGTGCCAGCACCGATGGACAGGCTCTGAACACTGAAGCTTTCTTT. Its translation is CASTDGQALNTEAFF.

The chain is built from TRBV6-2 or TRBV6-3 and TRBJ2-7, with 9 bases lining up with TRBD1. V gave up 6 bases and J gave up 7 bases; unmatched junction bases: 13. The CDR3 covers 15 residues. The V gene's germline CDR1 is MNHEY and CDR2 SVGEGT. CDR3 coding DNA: TGTGCCAGCAGGGGAGGGACAGGGCATCTCGGAGAGCAGTACTTC. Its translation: CASRGGTGHLGEQYF.

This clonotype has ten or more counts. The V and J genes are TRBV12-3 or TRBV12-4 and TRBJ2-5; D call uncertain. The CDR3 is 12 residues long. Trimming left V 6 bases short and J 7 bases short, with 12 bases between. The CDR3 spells CASSHPPGTQYF. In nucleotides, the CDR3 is TGTGCCAGCAGCCATCCTCCGGGGACCCAGTACTTC.

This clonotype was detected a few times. The CDR3 sequence: CASSSPGGTTDTQYF. In DNA form, the CDR3 reads TGTGCCAGCAGCTCTCCAGGGGGCACCACAGATACGCAGTATTTT. The chain links TRBV28 to TRBJ2-3, with 8 nucleotides matching TRBD1. Germline V gives CDR1 MDHEN, CDR2 SYDVKM. The V gene end was trimmed by 6 bases and the J gene end by 2 bases; junction bases not matched to a gene: 7. This CDR3 has 15 amino acids.

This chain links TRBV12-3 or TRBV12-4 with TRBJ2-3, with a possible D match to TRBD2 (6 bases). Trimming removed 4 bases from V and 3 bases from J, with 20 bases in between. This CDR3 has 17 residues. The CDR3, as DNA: TGTGCCAGCAGTTCCTCTGAGCGGAGTGGGAGGACAGATACGCAGTATTTT. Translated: CASSSSERSGRTDTQYF.

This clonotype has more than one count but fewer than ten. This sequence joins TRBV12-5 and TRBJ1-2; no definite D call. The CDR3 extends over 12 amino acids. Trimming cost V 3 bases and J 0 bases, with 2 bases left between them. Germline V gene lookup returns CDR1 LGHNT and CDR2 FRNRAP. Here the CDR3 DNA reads TGTGCTAGTGGTTTCCCTAACTATGGCTACACCTTC. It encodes CASGFPNYGYTF.

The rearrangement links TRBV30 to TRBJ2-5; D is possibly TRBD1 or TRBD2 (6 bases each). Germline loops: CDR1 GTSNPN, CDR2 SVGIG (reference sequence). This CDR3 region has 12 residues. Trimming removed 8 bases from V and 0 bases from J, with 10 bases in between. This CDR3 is CARGGYQETQYF. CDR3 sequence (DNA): TGTGCCCGAGGGGGGTACCAAGAGACCCAGTACTTC.

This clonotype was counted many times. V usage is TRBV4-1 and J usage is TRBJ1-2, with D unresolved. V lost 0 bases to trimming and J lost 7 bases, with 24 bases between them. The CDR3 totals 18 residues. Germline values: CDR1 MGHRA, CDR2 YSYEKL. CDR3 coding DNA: TGCGCCAGCAGCCAAGATAGATCGACTCAAGGGAGAGAGGGTGGCTACACCTTC. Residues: CASSQDRSTQGREGGYTF.

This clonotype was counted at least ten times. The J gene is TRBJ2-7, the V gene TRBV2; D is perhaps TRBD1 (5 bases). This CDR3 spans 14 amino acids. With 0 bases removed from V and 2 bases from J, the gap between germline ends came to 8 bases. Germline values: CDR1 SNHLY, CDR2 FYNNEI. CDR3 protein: CASSEARTTYEQYF. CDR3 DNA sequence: TGTGCCAGCAGTGAAGCCCGGACAACCTACGAGCAGTACTTC. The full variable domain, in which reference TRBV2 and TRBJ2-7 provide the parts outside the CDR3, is EPEVTQTPSHQVTQMGQEVILRCVPISNHLYFYWYRQILGQKVEFLVSFYNNEISEKSEIFDDQFSVERPDGSNFTLKIRSTKLEDSAMYFCASSEARTTYEQYFGPGTRLTVT.

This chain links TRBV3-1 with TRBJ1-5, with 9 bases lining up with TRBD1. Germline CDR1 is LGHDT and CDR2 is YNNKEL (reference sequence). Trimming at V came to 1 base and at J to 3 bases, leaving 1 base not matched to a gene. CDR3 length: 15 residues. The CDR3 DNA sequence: TGTGCCAGCAGCCAAGGGGACAGGGTCAATCAGCCCCAGCATTTT. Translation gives CASSQGDRVNQPQHF.

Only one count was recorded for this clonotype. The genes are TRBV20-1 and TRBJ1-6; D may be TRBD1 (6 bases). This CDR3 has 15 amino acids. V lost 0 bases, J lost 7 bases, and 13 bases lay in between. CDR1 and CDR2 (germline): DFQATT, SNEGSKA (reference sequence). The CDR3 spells CSARDKDRLNSPLHF. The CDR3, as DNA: TGCAGTGCTAGAGATAAGGACAGATTAAATTCACCCCTCCACTTT.

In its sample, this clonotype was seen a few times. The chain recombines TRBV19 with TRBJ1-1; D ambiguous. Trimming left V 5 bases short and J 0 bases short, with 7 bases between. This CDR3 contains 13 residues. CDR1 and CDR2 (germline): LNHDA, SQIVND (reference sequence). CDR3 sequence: CASSRRMNTEAFF. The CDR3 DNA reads TGTGCCAGTAGTCGGAGGATGAACACTGAAGCTTTCTTT. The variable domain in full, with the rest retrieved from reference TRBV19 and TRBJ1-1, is DGGITQSPKYLFRKEGQNVTLSCEQNLNHDAMYWYRQDPGQGLRLIYYSQIVNDFQKGDIAEGYSVSREKKESFPLTVTSAQKNPTAFYLCASSRRMNTEAFFGQGTRLTVV.

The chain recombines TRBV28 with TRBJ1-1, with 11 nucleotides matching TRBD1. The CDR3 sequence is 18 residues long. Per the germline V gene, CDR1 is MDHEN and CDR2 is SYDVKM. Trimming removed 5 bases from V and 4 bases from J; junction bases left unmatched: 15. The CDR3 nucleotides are TGTGCCAGCAGTACCCTACCGGGACAGGGGGTTCAGGGCACTGAAGCTTTCTTT. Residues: CASSTLPGQGVQGTEAFF.

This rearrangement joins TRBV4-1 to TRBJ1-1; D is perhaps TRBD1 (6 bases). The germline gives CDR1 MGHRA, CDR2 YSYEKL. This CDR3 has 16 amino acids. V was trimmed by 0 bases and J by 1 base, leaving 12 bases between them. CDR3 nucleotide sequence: TGCGCCAGCAGCCAAGAACAGACAGGACCGAACACTGAAGCTTTCTTT. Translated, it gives CASSQEQTGPNTEAFF.

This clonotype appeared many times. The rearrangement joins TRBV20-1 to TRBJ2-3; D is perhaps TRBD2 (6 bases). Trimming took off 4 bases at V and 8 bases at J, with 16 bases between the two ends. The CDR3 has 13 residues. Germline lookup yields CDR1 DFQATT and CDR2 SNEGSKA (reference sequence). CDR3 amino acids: CSATPGTLATQYF. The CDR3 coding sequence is TGCAGTGCTACCCCCGGGACTTTGGCTACGCAGTATTTT.

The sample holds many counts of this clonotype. DNA for the CDR3: TGTGCCAGCAGCTTAGCCCTGGGACAGGGGGCTGGAGAGACCCAGTACTTC. Translated: CASSLALGQGAGETQYF. The gene calls are TRBV7-9 and TRBJ2-5; 12 bases are shared with TRBD1. CDR3 length: 17 amino acids. V shed 0 bases, J shed 4 bases, and the junction held 6 bases outside the gene matches. The germline V gene encodes CDR1 SEHNR and CDR2 FQNEAQ (reference sequence).

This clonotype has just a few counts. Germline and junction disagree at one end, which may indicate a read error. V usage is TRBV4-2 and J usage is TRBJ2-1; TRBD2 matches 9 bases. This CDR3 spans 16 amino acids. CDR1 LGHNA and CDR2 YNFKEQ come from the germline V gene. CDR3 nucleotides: TGTGCCAGCAGTCAAGTTTCTCGACTAGCGGTCGTTGAGCAGTTCTTC. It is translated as CASSQVSRLAVVEQFF.

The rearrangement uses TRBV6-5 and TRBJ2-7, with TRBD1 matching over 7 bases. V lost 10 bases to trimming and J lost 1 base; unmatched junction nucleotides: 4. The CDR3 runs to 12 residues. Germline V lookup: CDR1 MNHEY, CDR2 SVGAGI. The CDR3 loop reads CATMGQSYEQYF. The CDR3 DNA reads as TGTGCCACCATGGGACAGTCCTACGAGCAGTACTTC.

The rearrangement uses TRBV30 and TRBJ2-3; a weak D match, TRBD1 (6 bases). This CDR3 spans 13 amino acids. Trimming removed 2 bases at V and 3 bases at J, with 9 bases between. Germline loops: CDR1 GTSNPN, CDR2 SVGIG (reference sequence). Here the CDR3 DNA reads TGTGCCTGGAGTAAGGGGGTTACAGATACGCAGTATTTT. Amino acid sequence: CAWSKGVTDTQYF.

CDR3 nucleotide sequence: TGTGCCAGCAGCCAAGGTCGGAGGGCTTTAGATACGCAGTATTTT. It specifies CASSQGRRALDTQYF. The chain links TRBV4-2 to TRBJ2-3; possibly TRBD2 for D (6 bases). The V end lost 1 base, the J end lost 5 bases, and 13 bases lay between the germline ends. The CDR3 has 15 residues. Germline values: CDR1 LGHNA, CDR2 YNFKEQ.

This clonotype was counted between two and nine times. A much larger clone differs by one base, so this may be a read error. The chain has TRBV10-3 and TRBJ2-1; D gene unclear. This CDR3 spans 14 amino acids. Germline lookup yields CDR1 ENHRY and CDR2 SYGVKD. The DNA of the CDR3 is TGTGCCATCAGGGAGTCGAATGTAGTAAATGAGCAGTTCTTC. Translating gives CAIRESNVVNEQFF.